This T cell receptor (beta chain) was captured in a study of vaccination effects on CD4 cells after COVID-19. Across the whole study: Participants were given two doses of BNT162b2 or mRNA-1273 vaccine. A density of roughly 2 million PBMC per well was used; these cells were cultured with roughly 10 IU/ml IL-2 and about 10 ug/ml peptides.

The assay was immunoSEQ multiplex PCR, and TCRdb's table has in-frame clones only and misses some. The sample has about 30,000 clones, less than 75% seen once. The germline V and J ends were trimmed by 5 bases and 6 bases, with 11 bases remaining between them. The germline V gene encodes CDR1 LNHDA and CDR2 SQIVND (reference sequence). The CDR3 extends over 14 amino acids. Culture lasted 10 days before CD4+ T cell isolation. This clone was seen once. Its antigen remains unknown. This sample comprised CD4+ T cells from PBMCs cultured without peptide, obtained before COVID-19 vaccination. This clonotype originated in a human donor who received a COVID-19 vaccine. V and J are TRBV19 and TRBJ1-6; D unclear. CDR3 nucleotides: TGTGCCAGTAGTTTCCAGGTGCCTAATTCACCCCTCCACTTT. Residues: CASSFQVPNSPLHF.